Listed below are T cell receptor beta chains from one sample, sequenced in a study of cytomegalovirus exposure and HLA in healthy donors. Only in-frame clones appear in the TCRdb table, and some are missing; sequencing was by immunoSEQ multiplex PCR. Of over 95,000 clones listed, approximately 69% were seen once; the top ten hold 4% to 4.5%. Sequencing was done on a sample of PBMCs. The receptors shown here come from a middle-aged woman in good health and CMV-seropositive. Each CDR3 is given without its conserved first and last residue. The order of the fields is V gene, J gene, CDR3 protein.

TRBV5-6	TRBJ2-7	ASSLLGSSAPREQY
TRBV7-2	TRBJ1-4	ASSSQGAANEKLF
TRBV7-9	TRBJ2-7	ASSLISTYEQY
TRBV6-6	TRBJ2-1	ASSTGTGASGNEQF
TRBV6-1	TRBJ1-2	ASSESRTGGVLGGYT
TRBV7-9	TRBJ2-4	ASSLRVQGNTKNIQY
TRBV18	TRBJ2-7	ASSPYEGTYEQY
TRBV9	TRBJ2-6	ASSSRGQGLSGANVLT
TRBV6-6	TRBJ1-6	ASSRGQGYYNSPLH
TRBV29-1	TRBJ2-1	SVRTGGASSYNEQF
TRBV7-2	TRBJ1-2	ASRPRDRELHGYT
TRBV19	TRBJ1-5	ASRGQGNQPQH
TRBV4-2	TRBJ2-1	ASSQPGLAGGNEQF
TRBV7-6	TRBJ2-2	ASSFIQGSGELF
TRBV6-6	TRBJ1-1	ASSYSRAGGTEAF
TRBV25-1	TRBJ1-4	ASSEWLGVIEKLF
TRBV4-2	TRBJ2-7	ASSQDAGQGGFEQY
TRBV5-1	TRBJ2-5	ASSYSGTQETQY
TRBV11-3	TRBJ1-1	ASSLGTRTEAF
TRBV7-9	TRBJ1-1	ASSSDRGWAAEAF
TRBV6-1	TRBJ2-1	ASSEAWAGPYNEQF
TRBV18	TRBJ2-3	ASSPQTFTPYTQY
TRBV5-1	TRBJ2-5	ASSFGPGETQY
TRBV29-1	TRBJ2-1	SVVGLAVQF
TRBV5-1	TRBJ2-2	ASSWGLAGGLDTGELF
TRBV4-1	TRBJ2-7	ASSALGALNSYEQY
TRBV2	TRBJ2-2	ASSAFGRGTHTGELF
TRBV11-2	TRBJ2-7	ASSLDRAGGVYEQY
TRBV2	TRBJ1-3	ASSESQFGNTIY
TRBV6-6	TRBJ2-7	ASSLRSGATREQY
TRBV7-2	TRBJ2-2	ASSLALAGGELF
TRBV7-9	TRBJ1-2	ASSLGWSPSGGYT
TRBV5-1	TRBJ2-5	ASSLALSGSGETQY
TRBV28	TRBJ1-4	ASSSTLTSRGEKLF
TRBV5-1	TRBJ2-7	ASSRTSGRWEQY